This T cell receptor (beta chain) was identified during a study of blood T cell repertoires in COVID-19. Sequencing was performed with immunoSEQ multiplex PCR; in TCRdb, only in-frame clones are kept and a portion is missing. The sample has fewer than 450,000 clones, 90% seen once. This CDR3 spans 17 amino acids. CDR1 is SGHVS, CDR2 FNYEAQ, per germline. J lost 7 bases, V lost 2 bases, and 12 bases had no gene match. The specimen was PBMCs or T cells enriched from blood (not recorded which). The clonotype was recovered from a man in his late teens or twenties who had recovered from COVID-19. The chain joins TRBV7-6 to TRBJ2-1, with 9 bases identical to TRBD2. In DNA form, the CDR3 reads TGTGCCAGCAGCTTATTAAGCAGAGGACTAGCGTGGAATGAGCAGTTCTTC. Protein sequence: CASSLLSRGLAWNEQFF.